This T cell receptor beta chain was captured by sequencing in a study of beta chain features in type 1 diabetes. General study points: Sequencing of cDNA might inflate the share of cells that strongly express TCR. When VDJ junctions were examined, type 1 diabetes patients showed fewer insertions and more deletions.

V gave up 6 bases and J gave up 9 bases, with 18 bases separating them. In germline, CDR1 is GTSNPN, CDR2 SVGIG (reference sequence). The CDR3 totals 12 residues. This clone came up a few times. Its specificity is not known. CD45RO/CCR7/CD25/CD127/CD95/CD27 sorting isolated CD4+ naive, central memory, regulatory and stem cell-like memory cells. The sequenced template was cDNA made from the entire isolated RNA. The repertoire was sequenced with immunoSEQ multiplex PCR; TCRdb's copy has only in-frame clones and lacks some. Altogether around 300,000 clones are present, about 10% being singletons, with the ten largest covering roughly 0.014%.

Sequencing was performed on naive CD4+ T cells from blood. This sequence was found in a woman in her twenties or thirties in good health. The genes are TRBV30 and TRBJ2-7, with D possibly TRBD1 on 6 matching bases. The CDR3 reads CACDLQGSGQYF. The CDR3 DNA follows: TGTGCCTGCGATCTACAGGGTAGTGGGCAGTACTTC.